This T cell receptor beta chain was profiled in a study of T-cell reconstitution after alpha-beta-depleted transplantation in children. Germline-derived CDR1 and CDR2 are MGHDK and SYGVNS. This CDR3 is 13 amino acids long. Trimming cost V 4 bases and J 7 bases, with 13 bases left between them. Broader study findings: Expanded clones from the graft, numbering several hundred, reportedly supplied alpha-beta T cells about two months after transplant.

The TCRbeta library incorporated unique molecular identifiers. TCRdb itself ran the PCR reads through MiXCR, one entry per CDR3 protein. The data contain about 300,000 distinct CDR3 sequences, over 9.5% of them singletons. With regard to this clonotype: What it binds is not known.

This chain joins TRBV25-1 and TRBJ1-1; no firm D call. The sequence was collected from a boy under two years old with acute myeloid leukemia, due to receive a stem cell transplant. The starting material was PBMCs, obtained before TCRalphabeta/CD19-depleted stem cell transplant. CDR3: CASSGRTFGEAFF. In nucleotides, the CDR3 is TGTGCCAGCAGTGGGCGGACCTTTGGTGAAGCTTTCTTT.